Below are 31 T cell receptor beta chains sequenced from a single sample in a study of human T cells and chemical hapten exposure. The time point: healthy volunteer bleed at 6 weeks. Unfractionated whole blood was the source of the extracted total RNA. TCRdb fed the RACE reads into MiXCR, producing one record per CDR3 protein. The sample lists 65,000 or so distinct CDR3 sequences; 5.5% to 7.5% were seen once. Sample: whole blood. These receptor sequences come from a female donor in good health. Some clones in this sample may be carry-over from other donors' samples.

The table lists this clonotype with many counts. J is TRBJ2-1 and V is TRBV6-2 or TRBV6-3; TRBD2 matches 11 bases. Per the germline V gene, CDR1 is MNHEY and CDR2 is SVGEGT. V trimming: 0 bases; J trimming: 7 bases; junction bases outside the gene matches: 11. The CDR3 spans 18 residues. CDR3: CASSYSSSGRALWNEQFF. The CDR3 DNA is TGTGCCAGCAGTTACTCGAGTAGCGGGAGGGCCCTCTGGAATGAGCAGTTCTTC.

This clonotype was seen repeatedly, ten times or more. The CDR3 reads CASSAPAGLVSNEQFF. CDR3 coding DNA: TGTGCCAGCAGTGCCCCGGCGGGACTAGTGAGTAATGAGCAGTTCTTC. The V and J genes are TRBV28 and TRBJ2-1, with 8 bases lining up with TRBD2. V lost 5 bases to trimming and J lost 7 bases; unmatched junction nucleotides: 13. The germline V gene encodes CDR1 MDHEN and CDR2 SYDVKM. This CDR3 is 16 amino acids long.

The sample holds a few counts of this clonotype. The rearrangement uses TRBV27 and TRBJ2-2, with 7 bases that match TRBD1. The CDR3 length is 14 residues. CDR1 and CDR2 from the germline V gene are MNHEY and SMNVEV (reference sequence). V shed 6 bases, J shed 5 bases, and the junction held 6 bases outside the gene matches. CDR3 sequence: CASSSYRGTGELFF. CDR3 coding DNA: TGTGCCAGCAGCTCCTACAGGGGAACCGGGGAGCTGTTTTTT.

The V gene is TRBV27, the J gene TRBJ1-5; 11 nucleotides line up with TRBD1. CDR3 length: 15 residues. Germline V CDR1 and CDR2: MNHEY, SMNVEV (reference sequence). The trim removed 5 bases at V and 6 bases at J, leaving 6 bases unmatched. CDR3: CASSNGTGGIQPQHF. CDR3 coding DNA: TGTGCCAGCAGTAACGGGACAGGGGGGATTCAGCCCCAGCATTTT.

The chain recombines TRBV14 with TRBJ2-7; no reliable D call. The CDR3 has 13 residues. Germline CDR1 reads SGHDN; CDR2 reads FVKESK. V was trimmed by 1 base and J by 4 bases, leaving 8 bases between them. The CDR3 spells CASSQGAVYEQYF. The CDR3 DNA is TGTGCCAGCAGCCAAGGCGCGGTTTACGAGCAGTACTTC.

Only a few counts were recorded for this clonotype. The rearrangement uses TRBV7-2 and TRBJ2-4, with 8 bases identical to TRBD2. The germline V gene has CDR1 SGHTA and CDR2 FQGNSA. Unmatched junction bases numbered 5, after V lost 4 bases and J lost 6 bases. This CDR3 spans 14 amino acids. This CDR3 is CASSYTSGINIQYF. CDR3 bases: TGTGCCAGCAGCTATACTAGCGGCATAAACATTCAGTACTTC.

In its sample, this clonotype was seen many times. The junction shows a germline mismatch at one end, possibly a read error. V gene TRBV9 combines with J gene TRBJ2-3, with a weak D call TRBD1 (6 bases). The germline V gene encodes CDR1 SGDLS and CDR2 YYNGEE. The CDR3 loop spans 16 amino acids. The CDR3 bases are TGTGCCAGCAGCGTAGACAGGGACCGGGGCACGGATACGCAGTATTTT. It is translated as CASSVDRDRGTDTQYF. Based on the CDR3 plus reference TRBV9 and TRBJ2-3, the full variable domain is DSGVTQTPKHLITATGQRVTLRCSPRSGDLSVYWYQQSLDQGLQFLIQYYNGEERAKGNILERFSAQQFPDLHSELNLSSLELGDSALYFCASSVDRDRGTDTQYFGPGTRLTVL.

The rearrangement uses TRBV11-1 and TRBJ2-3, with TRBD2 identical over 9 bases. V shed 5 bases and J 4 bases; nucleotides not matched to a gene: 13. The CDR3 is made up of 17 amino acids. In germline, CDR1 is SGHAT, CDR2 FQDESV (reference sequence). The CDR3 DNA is TGTGCCAGCAGCCCCGCGTTTTGGCGGGAGGGCGCAGATACGCAGTATTTT. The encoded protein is CASSPAFWREGADTQYF. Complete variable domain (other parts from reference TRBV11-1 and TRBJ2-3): EAEVAQSPRYKITEKSQAVAFWCDPISGHATLYWYRQILGQGPELLVQFQDESVVDDSQLPKDRFSAERLKGVDSTLKIQPAELGDSAMYLCASSPAFWREGADTQYFGPGTRLTVL.

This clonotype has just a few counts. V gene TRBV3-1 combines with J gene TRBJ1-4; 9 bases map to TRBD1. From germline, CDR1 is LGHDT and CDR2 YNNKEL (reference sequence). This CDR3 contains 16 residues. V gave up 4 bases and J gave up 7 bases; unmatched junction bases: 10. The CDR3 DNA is TGTGCCAGCAGCCCTCCCACAGGGGGCGAGGGTGAAAAACTGTTTTTT. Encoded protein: CASSPPTGGEGEKLFF.

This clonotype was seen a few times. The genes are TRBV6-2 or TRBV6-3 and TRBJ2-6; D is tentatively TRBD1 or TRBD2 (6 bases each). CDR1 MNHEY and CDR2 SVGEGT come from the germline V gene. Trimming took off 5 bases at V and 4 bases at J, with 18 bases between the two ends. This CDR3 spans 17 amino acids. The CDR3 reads CASSDGGHTWGANVLTF. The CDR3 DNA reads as TGTGCCAGCAGTGACGGGGGACACACATGGGGGGCCAACGTCCTGACTTTC.

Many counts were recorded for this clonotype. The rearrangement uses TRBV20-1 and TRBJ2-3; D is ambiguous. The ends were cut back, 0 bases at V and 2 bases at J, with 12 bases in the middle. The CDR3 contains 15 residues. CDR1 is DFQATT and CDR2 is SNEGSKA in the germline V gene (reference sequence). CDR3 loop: CSARDLALTTDTQYF. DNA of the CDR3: TGCAGTGCTAGAGATCTCGCACTCACCACAGATACGCAGTATTTT.

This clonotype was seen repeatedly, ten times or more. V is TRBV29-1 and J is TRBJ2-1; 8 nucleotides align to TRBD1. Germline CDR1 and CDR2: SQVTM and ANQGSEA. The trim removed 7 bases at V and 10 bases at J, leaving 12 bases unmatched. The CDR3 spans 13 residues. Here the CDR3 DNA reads TGCAGCGACCAGGTGTCCAGGGACAGGGAGCAGTTCTTC. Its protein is CSDQVSRDREQFF.

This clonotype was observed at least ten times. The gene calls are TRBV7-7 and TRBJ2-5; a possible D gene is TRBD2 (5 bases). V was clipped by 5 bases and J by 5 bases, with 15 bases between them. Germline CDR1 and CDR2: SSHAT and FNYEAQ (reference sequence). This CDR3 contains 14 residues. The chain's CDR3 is CASSPNTRGETQYF. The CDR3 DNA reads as TGTGCCAGCAGCCCAAATACCCGAGGGGAGACCCAGTACTTC.

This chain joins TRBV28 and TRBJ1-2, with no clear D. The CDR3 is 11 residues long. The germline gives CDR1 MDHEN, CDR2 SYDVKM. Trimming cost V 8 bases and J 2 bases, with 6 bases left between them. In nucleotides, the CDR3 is TGTGCCAGCCTGCAAAACTATGGCTACACCTTC. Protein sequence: CASLQNYGYTF.

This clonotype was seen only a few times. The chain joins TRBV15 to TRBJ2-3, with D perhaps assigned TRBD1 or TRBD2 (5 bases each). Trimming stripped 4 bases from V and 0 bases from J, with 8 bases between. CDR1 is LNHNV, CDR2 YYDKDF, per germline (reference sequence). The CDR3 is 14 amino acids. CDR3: CATSTRDSTDTQYF. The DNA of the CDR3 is TGTGCCACCAGCACCCGGGACAGCACAGATACGCAGTATTTT.

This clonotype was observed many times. The CDR3 here is CASTPAPGIGEKLFF. In DNA, the CDR3 is TGTGCCAGCACCCCAGCGCCGGGAATAGGTGAAAAACTGTTTTTT. The chain is built from TRBV28 and TRBJ1-4, with D uncertain. CDR3 size: 15 residues. The germline gives CDR1 MDHEN, CDR2 SYDVKM. The V and J ends lost 7 bases and 7 bases respectively, with 19 bases between them.

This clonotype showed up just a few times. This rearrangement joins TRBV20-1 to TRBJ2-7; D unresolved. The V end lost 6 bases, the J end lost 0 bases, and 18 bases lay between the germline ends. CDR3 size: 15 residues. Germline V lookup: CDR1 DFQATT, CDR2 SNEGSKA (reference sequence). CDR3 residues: CSAPPPRINSYEQYF. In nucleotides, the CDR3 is TGCAGTGCCCCCCCGCCGAGGATCAACTCCTACGAGCAGTACTTC.

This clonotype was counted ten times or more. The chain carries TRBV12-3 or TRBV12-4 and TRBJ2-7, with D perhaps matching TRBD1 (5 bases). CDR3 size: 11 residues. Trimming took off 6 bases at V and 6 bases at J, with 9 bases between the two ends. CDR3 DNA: TGTGCCAGCAGGCAGGGAATCGAGCAGTACTTC. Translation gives CASRQGIEQYF.

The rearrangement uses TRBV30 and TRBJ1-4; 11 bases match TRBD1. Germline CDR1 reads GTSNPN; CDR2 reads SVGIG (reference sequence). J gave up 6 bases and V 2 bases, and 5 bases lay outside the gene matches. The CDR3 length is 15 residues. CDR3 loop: CAWSSRTGGHEKLFF. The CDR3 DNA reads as TGTGCCTGGAGTTCTCGGACAGGGGGCCATGAAAAACTGTTTTTT.

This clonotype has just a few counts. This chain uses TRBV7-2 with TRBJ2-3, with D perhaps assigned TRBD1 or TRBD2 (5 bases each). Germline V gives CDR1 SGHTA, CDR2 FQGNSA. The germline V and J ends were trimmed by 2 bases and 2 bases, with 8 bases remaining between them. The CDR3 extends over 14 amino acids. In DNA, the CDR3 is TGTGCCAGCAGCTTACGAGGGACCACAGATACGCAGTATTTT. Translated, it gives CASSLRGTTDTQYF.

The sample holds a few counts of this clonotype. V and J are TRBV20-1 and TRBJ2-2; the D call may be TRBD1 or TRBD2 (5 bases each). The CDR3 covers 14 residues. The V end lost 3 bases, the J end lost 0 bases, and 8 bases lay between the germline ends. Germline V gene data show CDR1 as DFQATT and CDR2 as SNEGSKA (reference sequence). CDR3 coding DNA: TGCAGTGCTAGTCAGGGAGCGAACACCGGGGAGCTGTTTTTT. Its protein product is CSASQGANTGELFF.

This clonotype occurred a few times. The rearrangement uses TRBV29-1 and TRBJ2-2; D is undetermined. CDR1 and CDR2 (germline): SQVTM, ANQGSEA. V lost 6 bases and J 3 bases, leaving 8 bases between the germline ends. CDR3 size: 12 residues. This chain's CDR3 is CSVNLDTGELFF. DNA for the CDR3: TGCAGCGTAAACTTGGACACCGGGGAGCTGTTTTTT.

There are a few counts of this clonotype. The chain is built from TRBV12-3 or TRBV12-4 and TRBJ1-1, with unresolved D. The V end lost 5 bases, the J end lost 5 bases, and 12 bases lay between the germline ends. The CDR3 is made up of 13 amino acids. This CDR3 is CASSATGKTEAFF. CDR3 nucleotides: TGTGCCAGCAGTGCGACCGGCAAGACTGAAGCTTTCTTT.

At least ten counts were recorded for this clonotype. The CDR3 bases are TGTGCCAGCAGCTTATTCGGACAGGGGGCGATAGATACGCAGTATTTT. Amino acid sequence: CASSLFGQGAIDTQYF. The chain joins TRBV7-2 to TRBJ2-3; the match to TRBD1 covers 11 bases. Losses at the gene ends were 2 bases for V and 5 bases for J; bases not matched to a gene: 6. The CDR3 runs 16 residues. The V gene's germline CDR1 is SGHTA and CDR2 FQGNSA.

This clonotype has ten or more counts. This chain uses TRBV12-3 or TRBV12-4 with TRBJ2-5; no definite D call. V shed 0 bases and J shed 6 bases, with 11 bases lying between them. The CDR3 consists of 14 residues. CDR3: CASSLAGMGKTQYF. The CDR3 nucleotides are TGTGCCAGCAGTTTAGCGGGGATGGGAAAGACCCAGTACTTC.

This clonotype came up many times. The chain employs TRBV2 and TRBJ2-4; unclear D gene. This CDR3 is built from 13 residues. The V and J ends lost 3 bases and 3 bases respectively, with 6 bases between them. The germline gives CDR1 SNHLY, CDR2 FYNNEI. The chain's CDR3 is CASSDYSKNIQYF. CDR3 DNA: TGTGCCAGCAGTGACTATAGCAAAAACATTCAGTACTTC.

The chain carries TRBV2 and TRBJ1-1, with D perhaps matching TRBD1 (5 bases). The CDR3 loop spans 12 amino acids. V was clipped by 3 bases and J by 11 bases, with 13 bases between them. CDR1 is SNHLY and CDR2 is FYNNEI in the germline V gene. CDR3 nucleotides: TGTGCCAGCAGTGAGGGGCCAGGAGGGGCTTTCTTT. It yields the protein CASSEGPGGAFF.

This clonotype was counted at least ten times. The CDR3 coding sequence is TGCAGCGTTGAATTGGTACAGGGGAGGGGAAACACTGAAGCTTTCTTT. It translates to CSVELVQGRGNTEAFF. V usage is TRBV29-1 and J usage is TRBJ1-1, with 7 bases aligning to TRBD1. In germline, CDR1 is SQVTM, CDR2 ANQGSEA. The CDR3 totals 16 residues. V dropped 2 bases and J dropped 2; count of bases not matched to a gene: 11.

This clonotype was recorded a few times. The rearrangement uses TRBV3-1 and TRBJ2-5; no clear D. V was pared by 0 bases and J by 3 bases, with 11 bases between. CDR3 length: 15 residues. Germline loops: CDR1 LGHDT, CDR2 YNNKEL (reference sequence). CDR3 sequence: CASSQDPPVKETQYF. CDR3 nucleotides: TGTGCCAGCAGCCAAGATCCGCCAGTAAAAGAGACCCAGTACTTC.

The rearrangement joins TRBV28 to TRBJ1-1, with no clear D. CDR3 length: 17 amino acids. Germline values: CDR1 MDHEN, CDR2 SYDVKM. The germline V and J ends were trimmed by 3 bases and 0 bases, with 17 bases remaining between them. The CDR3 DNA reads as TGTGCCAGCAGTTTCCACCCGCGCCGGAAAATGAACACTGAAGCTTTCTTT. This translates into CASSFHPRRKMNTEAFF.

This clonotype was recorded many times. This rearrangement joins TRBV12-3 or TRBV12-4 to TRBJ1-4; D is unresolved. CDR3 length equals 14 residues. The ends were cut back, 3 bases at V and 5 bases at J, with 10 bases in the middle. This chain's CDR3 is CASSFVRKNEKLFF. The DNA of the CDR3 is TGTGCCAGCAGTTTCGTCAGGAAAAATGAAAAACTGTTTTTT.